This T cell receptor beta chain was captured by sequencing in a study of T-cell reconstitution after alpha-beta-depleted transplantation in children. CDR1 and CDR2 from the germline V gene are SGHRS and YFSETQ. V was pared by 0 bases and J by 5 bases, with 8 bases of the junction left unmatched. The CDR3 extends over 15 amino acids. Molecular barcoding with unique molecular identifiers was used for the TCRbeta library. Via MiXCR, TCRdb re-called the PCR reads, giving one row per CDR3 protein. The sample records roughly 570,000 distinct CDR3 sequences, roughly 27% being singletons. This TCR derives from a boy less than two years old with Wiskott-Aldrich syndrome, due to receive a stem cell transplant. Source: PBMCs, taken before TCRalphabeta/CD19-depleted stem cell transplant. The rearrangement uses TRBV5-1 and TRBJ2-7, with TRBD1 identical over 7 bases. The DNA for the CDR3 is TGCGCCAGCAGCTTGGAAGCACAGGGGTTCCACGAGCAGTACTTC. Translated, it gives CASSLEAQGFHEQYF.